This TCR beta chain comes out of a study of CD8+CD57+ T cells in acquired aplastic anemia. Study information: When averaged, DNA from sorted CD4+ and CD8+ cells came to approximately 3 ug.

Profiling of TCR beta VDJ combinations and CDR3 sequences used genomic DNA as template. TCRdb reprocessed the reads via MiXCR and lists one record per CDR3 protein. The table shows under 500,000 distinct CDR3 sequences, with under 40% occurring only once. Sequenced patients had shown CD8+CD57+ cell expansion by flow cytometry. Patients had not yet gotten any therapy when their blood was taken for sampling. Germline V CDR1 and CDR2: SQVTM, ANQGSEA. V lost 8 bases and J lost 5, with 13 bases in between. The length of the CDR3 is 13 residues. The chain carries TRBV29-1 and TRBJ1-6; D not certain. The TCR comes from a human donor with aplastic anemia. The sample taken for sequencing was sorted CD4+, CD8+, or CD8+CD57+ T cells (not recorded which) from PBMCs. CDR3 region: CSLTDLNNSPLHF. The CDR3 nucleotides are TGCAGCTTAACGGATCTTAATAATTCACCCCTCCACTTT. Complete variable domain (other parts from reference TRBV29-1 and TRBJ1-6): SAVISQKPSRDICQRGTSLTIQCQVDSQVTMMFWYRQQPGQSLTLIATANQGSEATYESGFVIDKFPISRPNLTFSTLTVSNMSPEDSSIYLCSLTDLNNSPLHFGNGTRLTVT.